This T cell receptor beta chain came from a study of T cells in Graves' hyperthyroidism and ophthalmopathy. The study's findings and limits: Most clonotypes expanded in the thyroid (above 0.001) were also present in blood.

This clonotype came up once. The antigen is unknown. Germline V gene sequence: CDR1 DFQATT, CDR2 SNEGSKA (reference sequence). CDR3 length equals 17 residues. Trimming removed 5 bases from V and 2 bases from J; junction bases left unmatched: 15. It was RNA transcripts that yielded the amplified TCR beta CDR3 regions. The TCR CDR3 was amplified in a first-round RT-PCR using the HTBI primer set. TCRdb re-called the multiplex PCR reads with MiXCR, one entry per CDR3 protein. The data show some 600,000 distinct CDR3 sequences, about 15% seen once. This blood was taken when hyperthyroidism was first diagnosed, before any ophthalmopathy symptoms existed.

Sequenced material: blood. J is TRBJ2-7 and V is TRBV20-1, with 10 bases that match TRBD2. This clonotype originated in a young woman with Graves' hyperthyroidism that later progressed to Graves' ophthalmopathy. The DNA for the CDR3 is TGCAGTGCTGATCCCTCCCCGACTAGCGGGCCTACCTACGAGCAGTACTTC. This translates into CSADPSPTSGPTYEQYF.